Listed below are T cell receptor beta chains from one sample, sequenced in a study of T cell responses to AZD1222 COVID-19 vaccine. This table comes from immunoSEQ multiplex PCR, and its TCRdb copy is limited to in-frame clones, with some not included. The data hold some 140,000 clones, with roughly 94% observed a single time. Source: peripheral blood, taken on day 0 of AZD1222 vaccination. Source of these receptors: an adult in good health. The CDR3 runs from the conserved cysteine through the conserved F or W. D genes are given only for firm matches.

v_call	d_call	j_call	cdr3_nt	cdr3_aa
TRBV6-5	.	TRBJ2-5	TGTGCCAGCTACTTTGGTGGGACCCAGTACTTC	CASYFGGTQYF
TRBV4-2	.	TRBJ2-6	TGTGCCAGCAGCCAAGATCCGGGGCACGGGGCCAACGTCCTGACTTTC	CASSQDPGHGANVLTF
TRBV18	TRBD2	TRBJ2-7	TGTGCCAGCTCACCACCTTTTCTCGGGGGGAGCTCCTACGAGCAGTACTTC	CASSPPFLGGSSYEQYF
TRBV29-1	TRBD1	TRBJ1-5	TGCAGCGTTACAGGGGGGGATCCCAATCAGCCCCAGCATTTT	CSVTGGDPNQPQHF
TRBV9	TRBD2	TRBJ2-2	TGTGCCAGCAGCGTAACAGTCGGACTAGAGAACACCGGGGAGCTGTTTTTT	CASSVTVGLENTGELFF
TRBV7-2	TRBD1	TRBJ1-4	TGTGCCAGCAGCTTAGTCGCGACAGGGGGAAATGAAAAACTGTTTTTT	CASSLVATGGNEKLFF
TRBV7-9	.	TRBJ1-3	TGTGCCAGCAGCTTAGCTGGGGGAGACACCATATATTTT	CASSLAGGDTIYF
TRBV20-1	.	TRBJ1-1	TGCAGTGCTCTCGCAGGAACTGAAGCTTTCTTT	CSALAGTEAFF
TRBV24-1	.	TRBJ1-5	TGTGCCACCCCTGGGGAGGGTAATCAGCCCCAGCATTTT	CATPGEGNQPQHF
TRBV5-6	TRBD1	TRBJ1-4	TGTGCCAGCAGCTTAATTGGCAGGGGGCGATTGGGTAATGAAAAACTGTTTTTT	CASSLIGRGRLGNEKLFF
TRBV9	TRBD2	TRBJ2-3	TGTGCCAGCAGCGCAGGACTAGCGGGGGGGCCCGATACGCAGTATTTT	CASSAGLAGGPDTQYF
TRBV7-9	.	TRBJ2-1	TGTGCCAGCAGCTTCCAGGATGAGCAGTTCTTC	CASSFQDEQFF
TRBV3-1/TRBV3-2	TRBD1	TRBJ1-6	TGTGCCAGCAGCCAAGGACAGGGCAATAATTCACCCCTCCACTTT	CASSQGQGNNSPLHF
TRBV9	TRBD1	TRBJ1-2	TGTGCCAGCAGTCCCGGACAGGGTAACTATGGCTACACCTTC	CASSPGQGNYGYTF
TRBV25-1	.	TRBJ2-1	TGTGCCGCCGCAGATGGGGGGAGCAATGAGCAGTTCTTC	CAAADGGSNEQFF
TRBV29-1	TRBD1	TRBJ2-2	TGCAGCGTCCAAGCCCCAGGGGGTAACGGGGAGCTGTTTTTT	CSVQAPGGNGELFF
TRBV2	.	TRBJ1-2	TGTGCCAGCAGTGAAGCAGCCTATGGCTACACCTTC	CASSEAAYGYTF
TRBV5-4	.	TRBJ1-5	TGTGCCAGCAGCTTGGAGGCGGATCAGCCCCAGCATTTT	CASSLEADQPQHF